This T cell receptor (beta chain) was retrieved from a study of cytomegalovirus exposure and HLA in healthy donors. Regarding the study as a whole: In a later analysis, donors in an Asian-associated ancestry cluster reportedly had fewer N-insertions in productive TCRs than the cohort mean.

With 60 Vbeta and 13 Jbeta primers, the PCR was carried out. The repertoire was sequenced with immunoSEQ multiplex PCR; TCRdb's copy has only in-frame clones and lacks some. The table includes 100,000 to 150,000 clones, about 71% detected once. Concerning this clone: Its target is unknown.

Germline values: CDR1 SGHDT, CDR2 YYEEEE. CDR3 length: 18 amino acids. Between the trimmed V and J ends, which lost 4 bases and 0 bases, there was a span of 20 bases. Sequencing input: PBMCs. The TCR sequence derives from a woman aged 55-69 years in good health and CMV-seropositive. The chain employs TRBV5-6 and TRBJ1-5; tentative D call: TRBD1 (6 bases). DNA of the CDR3: TGTGCCAGCAGCGTCCGTCCCGGGACAACCCTTAGCAATCAGCCCCAGCATTTT. It yields the protein CASSVRPGTTLSNQPQHF.